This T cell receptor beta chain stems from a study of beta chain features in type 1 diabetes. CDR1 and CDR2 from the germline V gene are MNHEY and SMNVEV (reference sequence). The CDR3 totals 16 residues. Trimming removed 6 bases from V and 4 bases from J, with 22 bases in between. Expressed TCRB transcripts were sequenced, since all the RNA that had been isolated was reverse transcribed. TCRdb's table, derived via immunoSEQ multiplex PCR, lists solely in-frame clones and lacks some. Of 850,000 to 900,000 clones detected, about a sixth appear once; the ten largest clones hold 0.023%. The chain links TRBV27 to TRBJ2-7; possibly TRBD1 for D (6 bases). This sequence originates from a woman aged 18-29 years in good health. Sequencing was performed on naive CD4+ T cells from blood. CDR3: CASSPGRTGIPYEQYF. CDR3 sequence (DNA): TGTGCCAGCAGCCCAGGCCGAACAGGGATACCGTACGAGCAGTACTTC.